One and the same sample provided the 9 T cell receptor beta chains below, sequenced in a study of T-cell memory formation after mild COVID-19. TCRdb re-analysed the 5' RACE reads in MiXCR, keeping a single row per CDR3 protein. The sample carries more than 350,000 distinct CDR3 sequences, about 16% recorded once. Sequenced: PBMCs or a T cell subset sorted from them (not recorded which). Source of these receptors: a man aged 18 to 30 who had mild COVID-19 (a few samples of this study predate the infection). Cell type and time point are not known.

The V and J genes are TRBV11-1 and TRBJ2-7; D is uncertain. CDR1 SGHAT and CDR2 FQDESV come from the germline V gene (reference sequence). Deletions cut 5 bases from V and 0 bases from J, with 11 bases between. CDR3 length: 14 residues. The CDR3 loop is CASSQTASSYEQYV. The DNA of the CDR3 is TGTGCCAGCAGCCAGACCGCGAGCTCCTACGAGCAGTACGTC.

The gene calls are TRBV10-3 and TRBJ1-1, with TRBD1 identical over 10 bases. V shed 6 bases and J 4 bases; nucleotides not matched to a gene: 11. Germline lookup yields CDR1 ENHRY and CDR2 SYGVKD. The CDR3 runs 16 residues. CDR3 protein: CAISRQGARDGTEAFF. DNA for the CDR3: TGTGCCATCAGCAGACAGGGGGCGCGAGATGGCACTGAAGCTTTCTTT.

This clonotype occurred many times. The V gene is TRBV12-3 or TRBV12-4, the J gene TRBJ2-1, with D uncertain. The CDR3 length is 12 residues. Between the trimmed V and J ends, which lost 6 bases and 4 bases, there was a span of 7 bases. The CDR3 region is CASSQAYNEQFF. CDR3 in DNA: TGTGCCAGCAGCCAAGCTTACAATGAGCAGTTCTTC.

This clonotype was counted a few times. The chain recombines TRBV6-2 or TRBV6-3 with TRBJ1-1, with D possibly being TRBD1 (5 bases). The CDR3 contains 16 residues. Germline assignment: CDR1 MNHEY and CDR2 SVGEGT. V shed 5 bases and J shed 0 bases, with 16 bases lying between them. The CDR3 spells CASSPAHYRLNTEAFF. The CDR3, as DNA: TGTGCCAGCAGTCCCGCGCACTACAGGTTGAACACTGAAGCTTTCTTT.

In this sample, this clonotype turned up a few times. The rearrangement uses TRBV5-8 and TRBJ2-5; 7 bases are a match to TRBD1. Germline V gene data show CDR1 as SGHTS and CDR2 as YDEGEE. V lost 3 bases and J lost 5; bases outside the gene matches: 7. This CDR3 comprises 14 residues. CDR3 sequence: CASSWGTVSETQYF. The DNA of the CDR3 is TGTGCCAGCAGCTGGGGGACAGTTAGTGAGACCCAGTACTTC.

This clonotype was detected only a few times. V usage is TRBV5-1 and J usage is TRBJ1-6; no reliable D call. Germline-derived CDR1 and CDR2 are SGHRS and YFSETQ. V lost 4 bases to trimming and J lost 1 base, with 9 bases between them. There are 15 residues in the CDR3. CDR3 nucleotides: TGCGCCAGCAGCCTTATAGGATCCTATAATTCACCCCTCCACTTT. Translating it yields CASSLIGSYNSPLHF. Drawing the rest from reference TRBV5-1 and TRBJ1-6, the complete variable domain is KAGVTQTPRYLIKTRGQQVTLSCSPISGHRSVSWYQQTPGQGLQFLFEYFSETQRNKGNFPGRFSGRQFSNSRSEMNVSTLELGDSALYLCASSLIGSYNSPLHFGNGTRLTVT.

The chain couples TRBV6-5 to TRBJ2-7; the D gene is possibly TRBD1 (5 bases). Germline CDR1 is MNHEY and CDR2 is SVGAGI. With 6 bases removed from V and 5 bases from J, the gap between germline ends came to 14 bases. CDR3 length equals 13 residues. CDR3 sequence: CASSRTRTNEQYF. DNA of the CDR3: TGTGCCAGCAGCCGGACACGGACCAACGAGCAGTACTTC.

This rearrangement joins TRBV18 to TRBJ2-5; no definite D call. The CDR3 runs 14 residues. Germline assignment: CDR1 KGHSH and CDR2 LQKENI. Trimming took 0 bases from V and 2 from J, leaving 7 bases between them. Here the CDR3 DNA reads TGTGCCAGCTCACCACCTGGGGAACAAGAGACCCAGTACTTC. It encodes CASSPPGEQETQYF.

This clonotype was found a few times. The gene calls are TRBV28 and TRBJ1-2; no definite D call. Germline V CDR1 and CDR2: MDHEN, SYDVKM. The V end was cut by 6 bases, the J end by 2 bases, with 10 bases between. This CDR3 is built from 13 residues. The chain's CDR3 is CASRGTENYGYTF. The CDR3 DNA reads as TGTGCCAGCAGAGGTACAGAAAACTATGGCTACACCTTC.